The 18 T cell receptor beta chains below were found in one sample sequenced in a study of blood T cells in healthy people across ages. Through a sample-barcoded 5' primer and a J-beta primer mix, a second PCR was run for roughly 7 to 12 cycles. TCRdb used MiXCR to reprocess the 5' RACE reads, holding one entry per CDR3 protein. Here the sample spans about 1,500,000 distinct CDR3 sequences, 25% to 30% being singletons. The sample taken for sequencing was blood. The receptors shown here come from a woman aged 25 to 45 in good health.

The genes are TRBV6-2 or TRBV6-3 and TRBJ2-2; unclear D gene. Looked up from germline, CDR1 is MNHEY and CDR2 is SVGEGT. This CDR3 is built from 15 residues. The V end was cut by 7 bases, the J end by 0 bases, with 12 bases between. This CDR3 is CASTANTANTGELFF. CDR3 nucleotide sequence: TGTGCCAGCACAGCCAACACAGCGAACACCGGGGAGCTGTTTTTT.

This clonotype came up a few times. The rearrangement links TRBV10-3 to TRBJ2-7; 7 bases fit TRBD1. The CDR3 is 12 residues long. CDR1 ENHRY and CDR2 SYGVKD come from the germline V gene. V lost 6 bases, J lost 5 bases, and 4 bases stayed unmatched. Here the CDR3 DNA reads TGTGCCATCAGAGACAGGGCCGACGAGCAGTACTTC. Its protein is CAIRDRADEQYF.

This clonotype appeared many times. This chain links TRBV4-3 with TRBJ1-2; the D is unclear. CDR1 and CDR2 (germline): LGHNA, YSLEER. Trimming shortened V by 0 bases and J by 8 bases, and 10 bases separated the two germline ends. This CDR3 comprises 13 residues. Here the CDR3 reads CASSQDLQGGYTF. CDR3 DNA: TGCGCCAGCAGCCAAGACTTACAAGGAGGCTACACCTTC.

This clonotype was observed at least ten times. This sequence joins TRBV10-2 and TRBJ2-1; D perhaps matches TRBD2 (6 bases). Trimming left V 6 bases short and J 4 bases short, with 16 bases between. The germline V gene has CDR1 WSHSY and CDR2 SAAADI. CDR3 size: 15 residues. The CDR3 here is CASRGDWRDYNEQFF. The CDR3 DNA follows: TGCGCCAGCAGGGGGGATTGGCGGGATTACAATGAGCAGTTCTTC.

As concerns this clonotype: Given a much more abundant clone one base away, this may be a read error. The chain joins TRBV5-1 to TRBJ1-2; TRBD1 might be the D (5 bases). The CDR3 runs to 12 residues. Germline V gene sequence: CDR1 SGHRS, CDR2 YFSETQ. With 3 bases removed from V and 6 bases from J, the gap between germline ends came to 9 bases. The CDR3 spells CASSSGGHGYTF. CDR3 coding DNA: TGCGCCAGCAGCTCGGGGGGTCATGGCTACACCTTC.

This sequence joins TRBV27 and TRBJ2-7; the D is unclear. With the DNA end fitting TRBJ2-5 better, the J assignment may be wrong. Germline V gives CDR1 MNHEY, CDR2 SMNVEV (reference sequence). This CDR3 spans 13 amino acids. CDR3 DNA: TGTGCCAGCCCTACAGACGCGACCAGGACCCAGTACTTC. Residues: CASPTDATRTQYF.

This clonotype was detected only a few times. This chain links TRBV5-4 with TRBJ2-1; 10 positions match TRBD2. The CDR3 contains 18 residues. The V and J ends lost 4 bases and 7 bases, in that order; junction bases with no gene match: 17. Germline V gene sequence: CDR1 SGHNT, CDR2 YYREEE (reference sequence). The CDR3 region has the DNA TGTGCCAGCAGCCCCGGACTAGCGGAAGCAGGGTTTACGAATGAGCAGTTCTTC. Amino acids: CASSPGLAEAGFTNEQFF. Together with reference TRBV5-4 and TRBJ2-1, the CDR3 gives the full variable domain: ETGVTQSPTHLIKTRGQQVTLRCSSQSGHNTVSWYQQALGQGPQFIFQYYREEENGRGNFPPRFSGLQFPNYSSELNVNALELDDSALYLCASSPGLAEAGFTNEQFFGPGTRLTVL.

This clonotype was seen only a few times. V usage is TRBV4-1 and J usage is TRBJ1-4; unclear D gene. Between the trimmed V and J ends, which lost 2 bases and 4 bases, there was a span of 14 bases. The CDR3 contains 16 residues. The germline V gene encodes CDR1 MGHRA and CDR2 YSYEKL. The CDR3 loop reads CASSQRLRTGNEKLFF. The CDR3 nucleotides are TGCGCCAGCAGCCAACGACTTAGGACGGGTAATGAAAAACTGTTTTTT.

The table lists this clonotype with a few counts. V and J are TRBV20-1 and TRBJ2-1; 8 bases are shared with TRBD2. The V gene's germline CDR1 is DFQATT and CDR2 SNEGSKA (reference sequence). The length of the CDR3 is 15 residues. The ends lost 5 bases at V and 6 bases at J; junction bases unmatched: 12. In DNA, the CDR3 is TGCAGTGCTCACCTCGGGGGGGCTCGTCCCAATGAGCAGTTCTTC. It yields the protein CSAHLGGARPNEQFF.

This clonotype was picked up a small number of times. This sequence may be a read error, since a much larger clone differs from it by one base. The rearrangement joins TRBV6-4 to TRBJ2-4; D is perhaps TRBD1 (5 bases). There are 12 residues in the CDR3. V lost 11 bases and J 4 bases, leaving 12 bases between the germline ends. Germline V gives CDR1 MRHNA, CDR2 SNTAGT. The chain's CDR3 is CAGNRQKNIQYF. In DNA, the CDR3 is TGTGCCGGCAACAGACAGAAAAACATTCAGTACTTC.

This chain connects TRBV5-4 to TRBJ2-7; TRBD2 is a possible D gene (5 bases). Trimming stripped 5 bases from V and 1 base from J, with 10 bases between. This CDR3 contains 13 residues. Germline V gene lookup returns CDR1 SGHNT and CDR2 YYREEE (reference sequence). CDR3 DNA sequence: TGTGCCAGCAGGCAGGACTTATCCTACGAGCAGTACTTC. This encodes CASRQDLSYEQYF.

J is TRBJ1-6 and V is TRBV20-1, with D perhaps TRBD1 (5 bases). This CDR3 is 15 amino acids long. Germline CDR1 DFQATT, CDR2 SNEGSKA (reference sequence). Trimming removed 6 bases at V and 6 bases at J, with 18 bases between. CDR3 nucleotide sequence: TGCAGTGCCTATCATGAGGGACGTATTAATTCACCCCTCCACTTT. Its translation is CSAYHEGRINSPLHF.

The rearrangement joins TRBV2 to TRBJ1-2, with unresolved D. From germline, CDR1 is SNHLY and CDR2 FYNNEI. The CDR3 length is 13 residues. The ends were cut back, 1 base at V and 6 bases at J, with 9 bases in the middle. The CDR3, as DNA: TGTGCCAGCAGTGAAGAAGTCTATGATGGCTACACCTTC. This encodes CASSEEVYDGYTF.

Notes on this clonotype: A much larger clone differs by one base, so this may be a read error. In DNA, the CDR3 is TGTGCCAGCAGCTTCTCCCTAGCGGGGGGTCGGGGAGAGACCCAGTTCTTC. Its protein product is CASSFSLAGGRGETQFF. The chain couples TRBV7-9 to TRBJ2-1, with 11 bases fitting TRBD2. The CDR3 has 17 amino acids. V shed 3 bases and J 13 bases; nucleotides not matched to a gene: 17. The germline V gene has CDR1 SEHNR and CDR2 FQNEAQ (reference sequence).

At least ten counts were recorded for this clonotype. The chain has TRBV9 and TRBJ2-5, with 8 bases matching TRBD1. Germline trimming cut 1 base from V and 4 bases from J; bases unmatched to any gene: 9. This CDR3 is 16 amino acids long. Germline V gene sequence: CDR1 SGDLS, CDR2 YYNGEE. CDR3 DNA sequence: TGTGCCAGCAGCGTATCATCCCAGGGGGCGCGAGAGACCCAGTACTTC. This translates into CASSVSSQGARETQYF.

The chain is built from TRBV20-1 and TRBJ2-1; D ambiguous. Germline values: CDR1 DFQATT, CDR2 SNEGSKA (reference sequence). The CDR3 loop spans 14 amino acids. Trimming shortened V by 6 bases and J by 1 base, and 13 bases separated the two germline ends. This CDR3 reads CSAERWASYNEQFF. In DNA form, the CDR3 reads TGCAGTGCCGAGAGGTGGGCGTCCTACAATGAGCAGTTCTTC.

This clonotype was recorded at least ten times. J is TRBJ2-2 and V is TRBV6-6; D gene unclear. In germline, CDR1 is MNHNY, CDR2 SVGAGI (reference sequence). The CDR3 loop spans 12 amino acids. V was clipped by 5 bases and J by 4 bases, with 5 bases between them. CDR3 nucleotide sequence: TGTGCCAGCAGTACCCCCACCGGGGAGCTGTTTTTT. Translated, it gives CASSTPTGELFF.

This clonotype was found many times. The CDR3 reads CSASSGLNIQYF. The CDR3 nucleotides read TGCAGTGCTAGTTCGGGACTAAACATTCAGTACTTC. The chain links TRBV20-1 to TRBJ2-4; a possible D gene is TRBD2 (6 bases). The CDR3 length is 12 residues. CDR1 DFQATT and CDR2 SNEGSKA come from the germline V gene (reference sequence). V lost 3 bases, J lost 6 bases, and 9 bases lay in between.